This T cell receptor beta chain was retrieved from a study of regulatory T cells in long-lasting Graves disease. Study context: Over 5 years on antithyroid drugs plus positive TSH receptor antibodies marked Graves' disease as persistent.

Overall study findings and caveats: Newly diagnosed patients shared about a thousand public clonotypes; persistent patients shared a few thousand. With persistent disease, TRBV28, TRBJ1-2 and TRBJ2-5 were the favored segments.

Researchers made TCR beta libraries by using iRepertoire HTBI primers and running Arm-PCR on CDR3 regions. Original handling: Sequenced samples collectively carried 55 to 80 TRBV and around 15 TRBJ segments. Each CDR3 protein gets one entry after TCRdb re-called the multiplex PCR reads with MiXCR. The V and J calls here are based on TCRdb, not the publication. The data show hundreds of thousands of distinct CDR3 sequences, less than 20% seen once. This clonotype appeared many times. Its specificity is not known. Indicated time point: persistent/refractory GD, antithyroid drugs over 5 years with positive TRAb. PBMC RNA was the source of the TCR library. The J segment lost 3 bases and the V segment lost 5 bases, leaving 9 bases of the junction unmatched. CDR1 is MNHEY and CDR2 is SVGEGT in the germline V gene. CDR3 length: 15 amino acids.

V is TRBV6-2 or TRBV6-3 and J is TRBJ2-7; 8 nucleotides align to TRBD2. This clonotype was obtained from a female donor with Graves disease. Here the sequenced sample was peripheral blood mononuclear cells (PBMCs), taken when the disease was refractory, from a patient treated with antithyroid drugs. CDR3 in amino acids: CASSEGALAVYEQYF. CDR3 in DNA: TGTGCCAGCAGTGAAGGAGCACTAGCGGTCTACGAGCAGTACTTC.